These 16 T cell receptor beta chains came from one sample sequenced in a study of OX40 agonist ivuxolimab in advanced cancers. The data were produced by immunoSEQ multiplex PCR, yet TCRdb's version contains in-frame clones alone and is incomplete. Altogether over 65,000 clones are present, approximately 91% being singletons, with the ten largest covering about 0.25%. This specimen consisted of CD4+ or CD8+ T cells sorted from blood, obtained in a trial of the OX40 agonist ivuxolimab. Source of these receptors: an adult with an advanced solid tumor such as melanoma, head and neck, liver or kidney cancer.

The chain uses TRBV10-2 and TRBJ1-2; tentative D call: TRBD1 (6 bases). Trimming left V 3 bases short and J 4 bases short, with 9 bases between. CDR3 length: 13 amino acids. The germline gives CDR1 WSHSY, CDR2 SAAADI. The chain's CDR3 is CASSDGGVYGYTF. As DNA, the CDR3 is TGCGCCAGCAGTGATGGGGGCGTCTATGGCTACACCTTC.

The chain couples TRBV28 to TRBJ2-3; 7 nucleotides line up with TRBD1. The CDR3 contains 13 residues. Trimming cost V 8 bases and J 1 base; bases outside gene matches: 3. Germline lookup yields CDR1 MDHEN and CDR2 SYDVKM. CDR3 in amino acids: CASAQGGTDTQYF. DNA of the CDR3: TGTGCCAGCGCTCAGGGGGGCACAGATACGCAGTATTTT.

The chain employs TRBV7-6 and TRBJ2-5; maybe TRBD1 (5 bases). The ends were cut back, 7 bases at V and 5 bases at J, with 17 bases in the middle. The CDR3 spans 14 residues. The germline V gene encodes CDR1 SGHVS and CDR2 FNYEAQ. The CDR3 region is CASTRPAGLETQYF. The CDR3 nucleotides read TGTGCCAGCACCCGTCCCGCAGGGTTGGAGACCCAGTACTTC.

About this clone: Other DNA sequences in this specimen translate into the identical CDR3. CDR3 in DNA: TGTGCCAGCAGCTTGGGTCAGGGGGCTTACGAGCAGTACTTC. Protein sequence: CASSLGQGAYEQYF. J is TRBJ2-7 and V is TRBV7-9, with 8 bases fitting TRBD1. Trimming cost V 3 bases and J 4 bases; bases outside gene matches: 5. Germline-derived CDR1 and CDR2 are SEHNR and FQNEAQ (reference sequence). The length of the CDR3 is 14 residues.

DNA of the CDR3: TGTGCCACCCTCCCGGGACAGGGCGTAGCTGAAGCTTTCTTT. It is translated as CATLPGQGVAEAFF. This chain connects TRBV10-3 to TRBJ1-1, with TRBD1 matching over 9 bases. This CDR3 comprises 14 residues. Germline CDR1 is ENHRY and CDR2 is SYGVKD. Germline trimming cut 10 bases from V and 6 bases from J; bases unmatched to any gene: 12.

This chain joins TRBV4-1 and TRBJ2-5; 14 bases are shared with TRBD2. The CDR3 is 15 residues long. Germline V gives CDR1 MGHRA, CDR2 YSYEKL. Losses at the gene ends were 6 bases for V and 5 bases for J; bases not matched to a gene: 5. The CDR3 sequence: CASRRGLAGDETQYF. The CDR3 DNA reads TGCGCCAGCAGACGGGGACTAGCGGGAGATGAGACCCAGTACTTC.

CDR3 amino acids: CASSFGGSNEKLFF. The CDR3 nucleotides are TGTGCCAGCAGCTTCGGGGGCTCTAATGAAAAACTGTTTTTT. This chain links TRBV7-9 with TRBJ1-4; a possible D gene is TRBD1 (6 bases). The germline V gene encodes CDR1 SEHNR and CDR2 FQNEAQ (reference sequence). V was cut by 3 bases and J by 3 bases, with 8 bases left in between. This CDR3 comprises 14 residues.

The V call is TRBV11-2, the J call TRBJ2-1; TRBD2 aligns across 8 bases. Per germline, CDR1 SGHAT and CDR2 FQNNGV. V was clipped by 0 bases and J by 5 bases; unmatched bases: 3. This CDR3 contains 15 residues. The CDR3 DNA follows: TGTGCCAGCAGCTTAGAAATGACTAGCGACAATGAGCAGTTCTTC. Residues: CASSLEMTSDNEQFF. The full variable domain, with the rest looked up from reference TRBV11-2 and TRBJ2-1, is EAGVAQSPRYKIIEKRQSVAFWCNPISGHATLYWYQQILGQGPKLLIQFQNNGVVDDSQLPKDRFSAERLKGVDSTLKIQPAKLEDSAVYLCASSLEMTSDNEQFFGPGTRLTVL.

V and J are TRBV7-9 and TRBJ2-2; D not certain. The germline V and J ends were trimmed by 1 base and 7 bases, with 7 bases remaining between them. The CDR3 sequence is 13 residues long. Germline CDR1 reads SEHNR; CDR2 reads FQNEAQ (reference sequence). CDR3 coding DNA: TGTGCCAGCAGCTTAGTTCCTCTCGGGGAGCTGTTTTTT. It encodes CASSLVPLGELFF.

This chain uses TRBV28 with TRBJ1-1; 8 nucleotides align to TRBD1. The germline V gene encodes CDR1 MDHEN and CDR2 SYDVKM. The CDR3 consists of 13 residues. V lost 4 bases, J lost 6 bases, and 4 bases stayed unmatched. This CDR3 is CASSWDRSPEAFF. The CDR3 DNA sequence: TGTGCCAGCAGTTGGGACAGGAGTCCTGAAGCTTTCTTT.

In nucleotides, the CDR3 is TGCGCCAGCAGCTTGGGAGGGGGAACCTACGAGCAGTACTTC. Translated, it gives CASSLGGGTYEQYF. The rearrangement uses TRBV5-1 and TRBJ2-7; weak D call: TRBD1 (6 bases). The CDR3 length is 14 residues. V lost 0 bases and J lost 2, with 9 bases in between. CDR1 and CDR2 (germline): SGHRS, YFSETQ.

This clone occurred a few times. This chain joins TRBV18 and TRBJ1-1, with D maybe TRBD1 (6 bases). The V and J ends lost 5 bases and 0 bases respectively, with 22 bases between them. CDR3 length equals 18 residues. The germline gives CDR1 KGHSH, CDR2 LQKENI. The CDR3 loop reads CASSYRGRGQRMNTEAFF. CDR3 nucleotides: TGTGCCAGCTCATATAGAGGCAGGGGCCAAAGAATGAACACTGAAGCTTTCTTT.

V and J are TRBV2 and TRBJ2-3, with a possible D match to TRBD1 (6 bases). V lost 3 bases, J lost 4 bases, and 17 bases lay in between. The V gene's germline CDR1 is SNHLY and CDR2 FYNNEI. The CDR3 has 16 amino acids. CDR3: CASSDTQGWDADTQYF. The CDR3 region has the DNA TGTGCCAGCAGTGATACACAGGGATGGGACGCAGATACGCAGTATTTT.

This chain links TRBV6-5 with TRBJ1-1; the match to TRBD1 covers 7 bases. The CDR3 totals 13 residues. V shed 6 bases, J shed 7 bases, and the junction held 8 bases outside the gene matches. The germline gives CDR1 MNHEY, CDR2 SVGAGI. The CDR3 nucleotides read TGTGCCAGCAGCTCGGGACAGCGACTTGAAGCTTTCTTT. Translated: CASSSGQRLEAFF.

This chain connects TRBV7-9 to TRBJ1-4; TRBD1 agrees at 7 bases. V trimming: 5 bases; J trimming: 1 base; junction bases outside the gene matches: 4. The CDR3 length is 15 residues. The germline V gene encodes CDR1 SEHNR and CDR2 FQNEAQ (reference sequence). DNA for the CDR3: TGTGCCAGCAGCCCTGACAGGGAAACTAATGAAAAACTGTTTTTT. Translated, it gives CASSPDRETNEKLFF.

V and J are TRBV7-2 and TRBJ2-4; D not resolved. The germline V gene encodes CDR1 SGHTA and CDR2 FQGNSA. Trimming pared 0 bases from V and 5 bases from J, leaving 11 bases between. The CDR3 extends over 15 amino acids. The DNA of the CDR3 is TGTGCCAGCAGCTTAGCTCTTGGTCCCGAAAACATTCAGTACTTC. It codes for CASSLALGPENIQYF.